This passage covers 12 T cell receptor beta chains from one sample sequenced in a study of OX40 agonist ivuxolimab in advanced cancers. Assay: immunoSEQ multiplex PCR; the TCRdb copy retains only in-frame clones and omits some. The table shows some 50,000 clones, with 88% occurring only once. The sequenced sample was CD4+ or CD8+ T cells sorted from blood, obtained in a trial of the OX40 agonist ivuxolimab. The receptors originated from an adult with an advanced solid tumor such as melanoma, head and neck, liver or kidney cancer.

This chain uses TRBV7-9 with TRBJ2-1; 9 bases are a match to TRBD2. The CDR3 contains 15 residues. V trimming: 6 bases; J trimming: 6 bases; junction bases outside the gene matches: 9. Germline V gives CDR1 SEHNR, CDR2 FQNEAQ (reference sequence). This CDR3 is CASRIAGASVNEQFF. The CDR3 coding sequence is TGTGCCAGCAGGATAGCGGGAGCCTCCGTCAATGAGCAGTTCTTC.

V gene TRBV28 combines with J gene TRBJ2-7, with 11 nucleotides matching TRBD1. Germline trimming cut 8 bases from V and 1 base from J; bases unmatched to any gene: 10. Germline lookup yields CDR1 MDHEN and CDR2 SYDVKM. This CDR3 contains 16 residues. The CDR3 sequence: CASRKGDRGYSYEQYF. For the CDR3, the DNA is TGTGCCAGCCGAAAGGGGGACAGGGGGTATTCCTACGAGCAGTACTTC. Full variable domain (outside the CDR3, taken from reference TRBV28 and TRBJ2-7): DVKVTQSSRYLVKRTGEKVFLECVQDMDHENMFWYRQDPGLGLRLIYFSYDVKMKEKGDIPEGYSVSREKKERFSLILESASTNQTSMYLCASRKGDRGYSYEQYFGPGTRLTVT.

The V and J genes are TRBV4-3 and TRBJ2-1; perhaps D is TRBD1 or TRBD2 (7 bases each). This CDR3 is built from 15 residues. Trimming took off 1 base at V and 2 bases at J, with 9 bases between the two ends. CDR1 and CDR2 (germline): LGHNA, YSLEER. The DNA for the CDR3 is TGCGCCAGCAGCCAAGCAGGGGGGGCCTACAATGAGCAGTTCTTC. The encoded protein is CASSQAGGAYNEQFF.

This chain uses TRBV5-1 with TRBJ1-6; D unclear. V lost 0 bases and J 3 bases, leaving 16 bases between the germline ends. This CDR3 is built from 18 residues. Per germline, CDR1 SGHRS and CDR2 YFSETQ. The CDR3 nucleotides read TGCGCCAGCAGCTTGGGGCCAGCCGCCGTACACTATAATTCACCCCTCCACTTT. Translating gives CASSLGPAAVHYNSPLHF.

The chain carries TRBV11-3 and TRBJ2-5; D is ambiguous. From germline, CDR1 is SGHNT and CDR2 YENEEA. The CDR3 loop spans 14 amino acids. V dropped 2 bases and J dropped 5 bases, with 12 bases sitting between them. The CDR3 sequence is CASSLRLAAETQYF. The CDR3 region has the DNA TGTGCCAGCAGCTTAAGGCTGGCGGCCGAGACCCAGTACTTC.

The chain is built from TRBV28 and TRBJ2-7; 8 bases are a match to TRBD1. The junction had 16 bases not matched to a gene; V was cut back by 6 bases and J by 6 bases. CDR1 and CDR2 from the germline V gene are MDHEN and SYDVKM. The CDR3 length is 16 residues. DNA for the CDR3: TGTGCCAGCAGCACGCAGGGAGGCAGGGGGCTGTTCGAGCAGTACTTC. Translated, it gives CASSTQGGRGLFEQYF.

The chain employs TRBV4-1 and TRBJ2-3; D unclear. The V end lost 3 bases, the J end lost 8 bases, and 12 bases lay between the germline ends. The CDR3 consists of 13 residues. Germline V lookup: CDR1 MGHRA, CDR2 YSYEKL. CDR3 bases: TGCGCCAGCAGCCAGGATCCCGGTCGTACGCAGTATTTT. Translated, it gives CASSQDPGRTQYF.

This chain uses TRBV28 with TRBJ1-5; D ambiguous. The CDR3 contains 16 residues. Germline CDR1 MDHEN, CDR2 SYDVKM. Deletions cut 2 bases from V and 3 bases from J, with 14 bases between. Written as DNA, the CDR3 is TGTGCCAGCAGTTTAGGACCGCCGAGGGTCAATCAGCCCCAGCATTTT. It yields the protein CASSLGPPRVNQPQHF. Together with reference TRBV28 and TRBJ1-5, the CDR3 gives the full variable domain: DVKVTQSSRYLVKRTGEKVFLECVQDMDHENMFWYRQDPGLGLRLIYFSYDVKMKEKGDIPEGYSVSREKKERFSLILESASTNQTSMYLCASSLGPPRVNQPQHFGDGTRLSIL.

Here the CDR3 reads CASTFSRQGGYGYTF. The DNA for the CDR3 is TGCGCCAGCACTTTCTCCAGACAGGGTGGCTATGGCTACACCTTC. This chain uses TRBV4-1 with TRBJ1-2, with TRBD1 identical over 7 bases. Germline V gene data show CDR1 as MGHRA and CDR2 as YSYEKL. This CDR3 has 15 amino acids. V was clipped by 7 bases and J by 4 bases; unmatched bases: 12.

The chain uses TRBV29-1 and TRBJ2-3; D possibly corresponds to TRBD2 (6 bases). The CDR3 is made up of 15 amino acids. CDR1 is SQVTM and CDR2 is ANQGSEA in the germline V gene. Trimming left V 0 bases short and J 4 bases short, with 14 bases between. CDR3 protein: CSVEDLGGLSDTQYF. Written as DNA, the CDR3 is TGCAGCGTTGAAGATTTGGGGGGACTGTCAGATACGCAGTATTTT.

The genes are TRBV5-6 and TRBJ2-1; D is perhaps TRBD1 (5 bases). Per the germline V gene, CDR1 is SGHDT and CDR2 is YYEEEE. This CDR3 is built from 13 residues. V gave up 0 bases and J gave up 8 bases, with 9 bases separating them. The CDR3 DNA reads as TGTGCCAGCAGCTTGGACAGGATGGATGAGCAGTTCTTC. Its translation: CASSLDRMDEQFF.

The chain employs TRBV9 and TRBJ2-7; D not certain. The V and J ends lost 3 bases and 0 bases respectively, with 10 bases between them. There are 14 residues in the CDR3. Looked up from germline, CDR1 is SGDLS and CDR2 is YYNGEE. As DNA, the CDR3 is TGTGCCAGCAGCGAGTCCTCGAGCTCCTACGAGCAGTACTTC. Translating it yields CASSESSSSYEQYF.